There are a few counts of the clone carrying this T cell receptor (beta chain). This sample is drawn from a study of identical twins. The V end lost 2 bases, the J end lost 2 bases, and 10 bases lay between the germline ends. CDR3 length: 14 amino acids. CDR1 is SEHNR, CDR2 FQNEAQ, per germline (reference sequence). MiXCR was run by TCRdb on the 5' RACE reads, yielding one entry per CDR3 protein. Of under 500,000 distinct CDR3 sequences in the sample, 14% were seen once. This sample also belongs to another study, concerning yellow fever vaccine responses in identical twins. As that study records: Reported findings indicate that twins' vaccine T cell responses seemed partially convergent, partially personalized.

Sequenced material: CD4+ T cells sorted from blood. The chain couples TRBV7-9 to TRBJ2-7; TRBD1 might be the D (5 bases). The clonotype comes from a woman between 18 and 29 years old in good health. The CDR3 loop is CASSLQGTPYEQYF. The CDR3 coding sequence is TGTGCCAGCAGCTTACAGGGTACCCCCTACGAGCAGTACTTC.